The sequence of this TCR beta chain was determined in a study of early T cells in non-severe SARS-CoV-2 infection. The CDR3 has 14 amino acids. V was trimmed by 8 bases and J by 5 bases, leaving 18 bases between them. From germline, CDR1 is SGHRS and CDR2 YFSETQ. This clonotype was observed a handful of times. TCRdb reprocessed the 5' RACE reads with MiXCR, giving one entry per CDR3 protein. The sample carries approximately 77,000 distinct CDR3 sequences, roughly 16% recorded once. This TCR was recovered from an adult who was a healthcare worker with PCR-confirmed SARS-CoV-2 infection or an uninfected control (not recorded which). The chain joins TRBV5-1 to TRBJ2-3; D possibly corresponds to TRBD2 (6 bases). The material sequenced was whole blood. CDR3 sequence (DNA): TGCGCCAGTGGTCGCGGAGGGGAAAAAGATACGCAGTATTTT. Its protein is CASGRGGEKDTQYF.